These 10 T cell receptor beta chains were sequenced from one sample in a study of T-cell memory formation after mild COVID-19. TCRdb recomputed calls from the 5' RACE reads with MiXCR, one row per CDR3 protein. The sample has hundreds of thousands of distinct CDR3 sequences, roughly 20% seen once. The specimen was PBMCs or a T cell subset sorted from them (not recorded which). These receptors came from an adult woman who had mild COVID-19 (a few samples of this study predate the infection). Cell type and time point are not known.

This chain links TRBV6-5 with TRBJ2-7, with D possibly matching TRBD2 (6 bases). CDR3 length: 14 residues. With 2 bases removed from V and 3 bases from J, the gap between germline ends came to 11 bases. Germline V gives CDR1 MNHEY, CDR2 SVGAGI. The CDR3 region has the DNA TGTGCCAGCAGTTACACTAGCACCGACTACGAGCAGTACTTC. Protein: CASSYTSTDYEQYF.

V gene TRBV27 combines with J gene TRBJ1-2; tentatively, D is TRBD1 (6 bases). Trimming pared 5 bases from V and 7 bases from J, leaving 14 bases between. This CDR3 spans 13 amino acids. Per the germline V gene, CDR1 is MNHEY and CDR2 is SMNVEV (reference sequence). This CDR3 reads CASSPDSFTGYTF. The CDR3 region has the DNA TGTGCCAGCAGTCCGGACAGCTTTACTGGCTACACCTTC.

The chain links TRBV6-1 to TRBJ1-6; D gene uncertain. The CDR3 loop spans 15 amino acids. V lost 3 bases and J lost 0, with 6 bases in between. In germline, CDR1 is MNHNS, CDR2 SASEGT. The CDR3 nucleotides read TGTGCCAGCAGTGACGGCAGCTCCTATAATTCACCCCTCCACTTT. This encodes CASSDGSSYNSPLHF.

CDR3 sequence: CASKIRRGLAVNEQFF. The CDR3 region has the DNA TGTGCCAGCAAAATTAGAAGGGGACTAGCAGTTAATGAGCAGTTCTTC. This rearrangement joins TRBV7-2 to TRBJ2-1, with 9 nucleotides matching TRBD2. V lost 7 bases to trimming and J lost 7 bases; unmatched junction nucleotides: 14. The CDR3 is made up of 16 amino acids. Germline-derived CDR1 and CDR2 are SGHTA and FQGNSA.

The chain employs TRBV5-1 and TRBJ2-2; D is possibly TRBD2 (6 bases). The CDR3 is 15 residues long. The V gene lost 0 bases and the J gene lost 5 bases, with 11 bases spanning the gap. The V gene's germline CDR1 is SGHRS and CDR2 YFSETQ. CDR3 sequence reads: CASSLDTGETGELFF. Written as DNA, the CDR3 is TGCGCCAGCAGCTTGGATACGGGAGAAACCGGGGAGCTGTTTTTT.

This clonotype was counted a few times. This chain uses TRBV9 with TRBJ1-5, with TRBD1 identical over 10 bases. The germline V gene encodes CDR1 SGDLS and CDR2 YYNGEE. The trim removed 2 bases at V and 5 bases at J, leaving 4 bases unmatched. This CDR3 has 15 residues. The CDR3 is CASSVGTGDYQPQHF. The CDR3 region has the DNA TGTGCCAGCAGCGTCGGGACAGGGGATTATCAGCCCCAGCATTTT.

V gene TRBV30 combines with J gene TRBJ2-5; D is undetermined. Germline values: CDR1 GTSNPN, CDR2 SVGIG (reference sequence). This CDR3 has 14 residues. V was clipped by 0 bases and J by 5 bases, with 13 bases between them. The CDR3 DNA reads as TGTGCCTGGAGTGTGGTCGCCCCCTCGGAGACCCAGTACTTC. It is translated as CAWSVVAPSETQYF.

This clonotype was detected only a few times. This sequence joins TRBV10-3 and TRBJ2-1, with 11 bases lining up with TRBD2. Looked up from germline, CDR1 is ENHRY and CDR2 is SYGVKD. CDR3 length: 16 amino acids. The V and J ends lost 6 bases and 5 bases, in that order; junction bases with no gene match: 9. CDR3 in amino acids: CAISATSGGDNNEQFF. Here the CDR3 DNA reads TGTGCCATCAGCGCTACTAGCGGGGGCGATAACAATGAGCAGTTCTTC.

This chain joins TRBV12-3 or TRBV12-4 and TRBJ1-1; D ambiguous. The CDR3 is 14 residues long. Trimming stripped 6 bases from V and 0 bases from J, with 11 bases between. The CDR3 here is CASSPKELNTEAFF. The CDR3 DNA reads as TGTGCCAGCAGCCCGAAAGAGCTGAACACTGAAGCTTTCTTT.

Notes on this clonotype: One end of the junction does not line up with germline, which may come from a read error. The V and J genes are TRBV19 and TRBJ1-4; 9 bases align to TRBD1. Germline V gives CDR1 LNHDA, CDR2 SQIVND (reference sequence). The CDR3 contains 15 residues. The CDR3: CDSTQTGQGTRKLFF. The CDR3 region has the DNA TGTGACAGTACCCAAACGGGACAGGGAACGCGAAAACTGTTTTTT.